One sample yielded the 14 T cell receptor beta chains listed below, sequenced in a study of graft-versus-host responses after intestinal transplantation. These TCRs are of unknown antigen specificity. Sequenced by immunoSEQ multiplex PCR; TCRdb stores in-frame clones only, minus some. The profile shows roughly 90,000 clones, 75% to 95% of them singletons. This sample comprised unstimulated CD8+ T cells sorted from spleen or lymph node cells, obtained before intestinal transplant. These receptors all come from a human donor who received an intestinal transplant.

The chain is built from TRBV14 and TRBJ2-7; D gene unclear. From germline, CDR1 is SGHDN and CDR2 FVKESK. The CDR3 has 15 residues. The V end lost 0 bases, the J end lost 3 bases, and 12 bases lay between the germline ends. The CDR3 protein is CASSQEVAASYEQYF. The CDR3 DNA is TGTGCCAGCAGCCAAGAGGTTGCAGCCAGCTACGAGCAGTACTTC.

The genes are TRBV5-1 and TRBJ2-7; no reliable D call. V was shortened by 0 bases and J by 2 bases, with 6 bases between the two germline ends. Germline values: CDR1 SGHRS, CDR2 YFSETQ. The CDR3 consists of 13 residues. CDR3 bases: TGCGCCAGCAGCTTGGCACAGACCTACGAGCAGTACTTC. Translated: CASSLAQTYEQYF.

CDR3 bases: TGTGCCAGCAGTTTATCTCCGCCCGAGAACACTGAAGCTTTCTTT. This translates into CASSLSPPENTEAFF. This chain uses TRBV27 with TRBJ1-1; D uncertain. This CDR3 comprises 15 residues. Trimming cost V 0 bases and J 1 base, with 9 bases left between them. Germline V lookup: CDR1 MNHEY, CDR2 SMNVEV (reference sequence).

Written as DNA, the CDR3 is TGTGCCAGCAGCCGTGAGGCAGGGACTGAAGCTTTCTTT. Amino acids: CASSREAGTEAFF. The V gene is TRBV6-5, the J gene TRBJ1-1; maybe TRBD1 (5 bases). The CDR3 length is 13 residues. V dropped 6 bases and J dropped 5 bases, with 13 bases sitting between them. From germline, CDR1 is MNHEY and CDR2 SVGAGI.

V usage is TRBV9 and J usage is TRBJ1-2, with 9 bases identical to TRBD1. V lost 2 bases to trimming and J lost 5 bases; unmatched junction nucleotides: 7. The germline V gene has CDR1 SGDLS and CDR2 YYNGEE. The CDR3 runs 15 residues. CDR3 coding DNA: TGTGCCAGCAGCGTTGACAGGGGGGCCGGATATGGCTACACCTTC. Its protein product is CASSVDRGAGYGYTF.

The gene calls are TRBV29-1 and TRBJ2-7; the match to TRBD1 covers 8 bases. Trimming removed 3 bases from V and 2 bases from J; junction bases left unmatched: 9. From germline, CDR1 is SQVTM and CDR2 ANQGSEA. This CDR3 is built from 15 residues. The CDR3 spells CSVDLGQGITYEQYF. CDR3 DNA: TGCAGCGTTGACCTCGGACAGGGCATCACCTACGAGCAGTACTTC.

The chain uses TRBV4-1 and TRBJ2-5; no clear D. V was cut by 0 bases and J by 4 bases, with 12 bases left in between. The CDR3 extends over 15 amino acids. Germline-derived CDR1 and CDR2 are MGHRA and YSYEKL. The CDR3 loop is CASSQDRIRRETQYF. In DNA form, the CDR3 reads TGCGCCAGCAGCCAAGATCGGATCCGGAGAGAGACCCAGTACTTC.

The V call is TRBV11-3, the J call TRBJ2-1, with a tentative D call TRBD1 (6 bases). The CDR3 runs to 17 residues. CDR1 and CDR2 (germline): SGHNT, YENEEA. Trimming left V 5 bases short and J 3 bases short, with 20 bases between. CDR3 in DNA: TGTGCCAGCAGCCCCGGACAGCAGGGGAAAAGCTACAATGAGCAGTTCTTC. This gives the protein CASSPGQQGKSYNEQFF.

The chain recombines TRBV6-5 with TRBJ1-2; D may be TRBD1 (5 bases). The V gene's germline CDR1 is MNHEY and CDR2 SVGAGI. This CDR3 region has 16 residues. Deletions cut 2 bases from V and 4 bases from J, with 17 bases between. The CDR3 here is CASSYQRSGFSYGYTF. The CDR3 DNA follows: TGTGCCAGCAGTTACCAAAGATCAGGGTTCTCCTATGGCTACACCTTC.

The rearrangement joins TRBV6-5 to TRBJ1-4; TRBD1 is a possible D gene (5 bases). This CDR3 is built from 15 residues. The germline V and J ends were trimmed by 6 bases and 8 bases, with 19 bases remaining between them. Looked up from germline, CDR1 is MNHEY and CDR2 is SVGAGI. As DNA, the CDR3 is TGTGCCAGCAGCGCCTTCGGGGGAAGTGGAGAAAAACTGTTTTTT. The encoded protein is CASSAFGGSGEKLFF.

CDR3 sequence: CASSLLGWGYTF. The CDR3 DNA is TGTGCCAGCAGTTTATTGGGATGGGGCTACACCTTC. The chain links TRBV28 to TRBJ1-2; the D is unclear. Germline values: CDR1 MDHEN, CDR2 SYDVKM. This CDR3 is built from 12 residues. Trimming removed 1 base from V and 8 bases from J, with 8 bases in between.

Only a few counts were recorded for this clone. The V call is TRBV6-1, the J call TRBJ2-7, with D hard to call. CDR1 is MNHNS, CDR2 SASEGT, per germline. V lost 3 bases to trimming and J lost 4 bases, with 16 bases between them. The CDR3 is made up of 15 amino acids. The CDR3 reads CASSEYKGGYYEQYF. CDR3 coding DNA: TGTGCCAGCAGTGAGTATAAGGGCGGTTATTACGAGCAGTACTTC.

V and J are TRBV11-2 and TRBJ2-7; 8 nucleotides line up with TRBD1. The CDR3 length is 18 residues. In germline, CDR1 is SGHAT, CDR2 FQNNGV. V gave up 1 base and J gave up 7 bases; unmatched junction bases: 18. DNA of the CDR3: TGTGCCAGCAGCTTAGCCTCCATCCGGACAGGGCTTTCGCGGGAGCAGTACTTC. Its translation is CASSLASIRTGLSREQYF.

The CDR3 sequence: CASSSLGGGTYNEQFF. The CDR3 coding sequence is TGTGCCAGCAGCTCCCTGGGTGGGGGGACCTACAATGAGCAGTTCTTC. The chain recombines TRBV7-9 with TRBJ2-1; D is perhaps TRBD2 (6 bases). The V end was cut by 4 bases, the J end by 2 bases, with 15 bases between. The germline V gene encodes CDR1 SEHNR and CDR2 FQNEAQ (reference sequence). The CDR3 spans 16 residues.